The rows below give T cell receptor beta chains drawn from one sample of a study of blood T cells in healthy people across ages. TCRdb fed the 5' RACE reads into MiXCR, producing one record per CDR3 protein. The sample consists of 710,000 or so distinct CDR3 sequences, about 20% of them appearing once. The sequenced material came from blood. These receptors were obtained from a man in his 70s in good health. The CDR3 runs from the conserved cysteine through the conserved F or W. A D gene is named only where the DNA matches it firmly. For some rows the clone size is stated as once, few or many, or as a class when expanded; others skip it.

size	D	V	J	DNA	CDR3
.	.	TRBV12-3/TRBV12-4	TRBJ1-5	TGTGCCAGCAGTTTAGTAATTGGGCAGAAGCCCCAGCATTTT	CASSLVIGQKPQHF
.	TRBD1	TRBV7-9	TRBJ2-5	TGTGCCAGCAGCTACGCGACAGGGAGTTACCAAGAGACCCAGTACTTC	CASSYATGSYQETQYF
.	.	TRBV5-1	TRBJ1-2	TGCGCCAGCAGGATCCTACTCGACTATGGCTACACCTTC	CASRILLDYGYTF
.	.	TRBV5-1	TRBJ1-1	TGCGCCAGCAGCGCCCGGACAGAAGCTGAAGCTTTCTTT	CASSARTEAEAFF
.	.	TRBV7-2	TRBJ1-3	TGTGCCAGCAGCTTGGGGTCAGGGGATCCCTTGGGAAACACCATATATTTT	CASSLGSGDPLGNTIYF
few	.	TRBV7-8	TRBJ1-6	TGTGCCAGCAGCCCAAGTGGGGCCTCCTATAATTCACCCCTCCACTTT	CASSPSGASYNSPLHF
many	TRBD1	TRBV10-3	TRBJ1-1	TGTGCCATCAGTGACCCGACAGGGAAAGCAAGGACTGAAGCTTTCTTT	CAISDPTGKARTEAFF
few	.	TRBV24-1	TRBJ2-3	TGTGCCACCAGTGGCGTTGGCAGTATCGGCACAGATACGCAGTATTTT	CATSGVGSIGTDTQYF
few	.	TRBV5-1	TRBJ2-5	TGCGCCAGCATGAGGGACCAAGAGACCCAGTACTTC	CASMRDQETQYF
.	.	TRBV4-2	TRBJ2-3	TGTGCCAGCAGGGATAACCCTGGGGGTGTCACAGATACGCAGTATTTT	CASRDNPGGVTDTQYF
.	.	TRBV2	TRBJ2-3	TGTGCCAGCAGTGATAACACAGATACGCAGTATTTT	CASSDNTDTQYF
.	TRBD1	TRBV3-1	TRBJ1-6	TGTGCCAGCAGCCAAGGACAGGGGGCGGGCAATTCACCCCTCCACTTT	CASSQGQGAGNSPLHF
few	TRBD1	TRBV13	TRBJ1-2	TGTGCCAGCAGCCTAAGACAGGGTGACTATGGCTACACCTTC	CASSLRQGDYGYTF